This paragraph covers one T cell receptor (beta chain) sequence. This clone's antigen is unknown. Per-base qualities were not stored, and no clone one base away is much larger. The data derive from a study of OX40 agonist ivuxolimab in advanced cancers. As for the study more broadly: Ivuxolimab was an agonistic, fully human IgG2 monoclonal antibody directed against OX40 (CD134), a costimulatory receptor. The point of sequencing TCRbeta in the periphery was to test whether ivuxolimab changed TCR sequence diversity and drove clonal T-cell expansion. A male proportion of about 79% and a mean age of 60 years, ranging from roughly 23 to 90, were recorded for the dose-escalation cohort. The monotherapy dose-escalation portion (N = 52 patients) of the phase I ivuxolimab trial is reported in the paper. Of the 50 or so patients in dose escalation, approximately 20 had hepatocellular carcinoma, some 15 had melanoma, 9 had renal cell carcinoma and 9 had head and neck cancer. Prior anti-PD-1, anti-PD-L1 or anti-CTLA-4 therapy was permitted, and 40% of dose-escalation patients had received checkpoint inhibitors. Partial responses were achieved by three dose-escalation patients, of whom one had hepatocellular carcinoma and two had cutaneous melanoma. Intravenous ivuxolimab was administered to patients every 2 weeks at six dose levels: 0.01, 0.1, 0.3, 1.5, 3 and 10 mg/kg.

The trial excluded patients who had a history of autoimmune disease or who were on systemic immunosuppression. Peripheral blood for TCR sequencing was collected from all dose cohorts at baseline, on cycle 4 day 1, and on cycle 7 day 1. Samples were obtained from an open-label, multicenter, first-in-human phase I dose-escalation trial of ivuxolimab. Adults with locally advanced or metastatic melanoma, renal cell, hepatocellular, or head and neck squamous cell carcinoma were enrolled in the trial. Before TCR sequencing, CD4+ and CD8+ T cells were separately sorted from peripheral blood. General study outcomes and caveats: Low levels of normalized T-cell clonal expansion were also seen in some patients who did not respond. At doses of 0.1 to 3.0 mg/kg, clonal expansion of both CD4+ and CD8+ blood T cells was observed from baseline to week 6. Partial responders in the 0.1-3.0 mg/kg groups had among the lowest normalized peripheral clonal expansion, especially among CD8+ T cells. After ivuxolimab, more expanded clones were found on average in CD8+ T cells than in CD4+ T cells. The antigen specificity of the clonally expanded peripheral T cells was not determined.

The junction shows trimming of 7 bases on V and 4 bases on J, and the gene matches do not reach 3 bases of it. From cysteine to phenylalanine, the CDR3 is 13 amino acids long. Here the CDR3 DNA is all that survives: 39 bases in frame from base 1. CDR1 and CDR2, per the germline V gene, are MDHEN and SYDVKM. For sequencing of the TCRbeta CDR3 region, genomic DNA was extracted from the sorted cells. The immunoSEQ Assay was used for sequencing of TCRbeta CDR3 regions. Drawn from immuneACCESS, this table holds only the in-frame rearrangements with V and J called that TCRdb kept. Clones are partly lost; checked studies trace under half to an unresolved V gene and leave the rest unexplained. The sample has tens of thousands of clones on record, roughly four fifths of them singletons. Jointly, the top ten make up under 35% of the sample.

The input for sequencing was CD4+ or CD8+ T cells sorted from blood, taken in a trial of the OX40 agonist ivuxolimab. This receptor was obtained from an adult with an advanced solid tumor such as melanoma, head and neck, liver or kidney cancer. Recombination joined TRBV28 with TRBJ1-4; TRBD1 lines up with 7 middle nucleotides. The DNA sequence follows: TGTGCCAGCATCGGGACAGTTAATGAAAAACTGTTTTTT. Translated, it reads CASIGTVNEKLFF.